These 11 T cell receptor beta chains originate from one sample sequenced in a study of cytomegalovirus exposure and HLA in healthy donors. The primer mix had 60 Vbeta and 13 Jbeta primers. Assay: immunoSEQ multiplex PCR; the TCRdb copy retains only in-frame clones and omits some. The sample lists 160,000 or so clones; 78% were seen once. The sample consisted of PBMCs. The receptors come from a woman aged 35 to 49 in good health and CMV-seropositive.

This clone came up once. V and J are TRBV11-2 and TRBJ2-1, with a possible D match to TRBD1 (5 bases). The germline V and J ends were trimmed by 5 bases and 2 bases, with 13 bases remaining between them. Germline V lookup: CDR1 SGHAT, CDR2 FQNNGV. There are 15 residues in the CDR3. As DNA, the CDR3 is TGTGCCAGCAGCACGACAGTCTCTCCCTACAATGAGCAGTTCTTC. Translated, it gives CASSTTVSPYNEQFF.

Here the CDR3 DNA reads TGTGCCAGCAGCGCTAATTTAGCGGGGGGGCGGTCGGAGACCCAGTACTTC. Residues: CASSANLAGGRSETQYF. V gene TRBV11-2 combines with J gene TRBJ2-5, with 11 nucleotides matching TRBD2. This CDR3 is 17 amino acids long. Trimming removed 5 bases from V and 5 bases from J; junction bases left unmatched: 13. Germline V gene lookup returns CDR1 SGHAT and CDR2 FQNNGV.

This clone occurred a few times. An end of the junction does not agree with germline; a read error may underlie this. The rearrangement uses TRBV7-9 and TRBJ1-1; D is undetermined. This CDR3 is built from 12 residues. Germline V gene sequence: CDR1 SEHNR, CDR2 FQNEAQ (reference sequence). This chain's CDR3 is CSSSRLNTEAFF. In nucleotides, the CDR3 is TGTTCCAGCAGCCGGTTGAACACTGAAGCTTTCTTT. Complete variable domain (other parts from reference TRBV7-9 and TRBJ1-1): DTGVSQNPRHKITKRGQNVTFRCDPISEHNRLYWYRQTLGQGPEFLTYFQNEAQLEKSRLLSDRFSAERPKGSFSTLEIQRTEQGDSAMYLCSSSRLNTEAFFGQGTRLTVV.

The chain joins TRBV6-4 to TRBJ2-1; TRBD2 matches at 12 bases. The germline V gene encodes CDR1 MRHNA and CDR2 SNTAGT. CDR3 size: 16 residues. Losses at the gene ends were 5 bases for V and 5 bases for J; bases not matched to a gene: 7. This chain's CDR3 is CASSNSLAGGDNEQFF. The CDR3, as DNA: TGTGCCAGCAGTAATTCGCTAGCGGGGGGGGACAATGAGCAGTTCTTC.

This clone showed up just once. The chain has TRBV11-2 and TRBJ2-3; possible D gene TRBD2, 5 bases. V was clipped by 1 base and J by 1 base, with 12 bases between them. This CDR3 has 16 residues. Per the germline V gene, CDR1 is SGHAT and CDR2 is FQNNGV. The CDR3 DNA is TGTGCCAGCAGCTTAGCGGGCGGGCGGGGCACAGATACGCAGTATTTT. Protein sequence: CASSLAGGRGTDTQYF.

CDR3 nucleotides: TGTGCCGGGAGGACCCGGGATGGCTATAATTCACCCCTCCACTTT. It is translated as CAGRTRDGYNSPLHF. This chain joins TRBV7-2 and TRBJ1-6; D ambiguous. The V end lost 11 bases, the J end lost 3 bases, and 17 bases lay between the germline ends. The CDR3 totals 15 residues. CDR1 and CDR2 (germline): SGHTA, FQGNSA.

This clone was recorded once. The CDR3 loop reads CASNTGLGANGLTF. CDR3 nucleotides: TGTGCCAGCAATACAGGGCTGGGGGCCAACGGCCTGACTTTC. The chain couples TRBV21-1 to TRBJ2-6; TRBD1, the table's D call, was not compared with the DNA. TRBV21-1 counts as a pseudogene. This CDR3 has 14 residues.

The chain recombines TRBV19 with TRBJ2-1; 11 positions match TRBD2. The CDR3 spans 15 residues. Germline CDR1 LNHDA, CDR2 SQIVND (reference sequence). The V gene end was trimmed by 1 base and the J gene end by 10 bases; junction bases not matched to a gene: 6. The CDR3 bases are TGTGCCAGTAGTATAGGCCTAGCGGGGGGCGGGGAGCAGTTCTTC. Translation: CASSIGLAGGGEQFF.

The chain employs TRBV4-2 and TRBJ2-1; maybe TRBD2 (5 bases). V was cut by 4 bases and J by 0 bases, with 13 bases left in between. From germline, CDR1 is LGHNA and CDR2 YNFKEQ. The CDR3 is made up of 16 amino acids. The CDR3 spells CASSLSPGSSYNEQFF. In nucleotides, the CDR3 is TGTGCCAGCAGCCTCTCCCCGGGGAGCTCCTACAATGAGCAGTTCTTC.

V usage is TRBV6-6 and J usage is TRBJ2-1, with 12 positions matching TRBD2. Germline V CDR1 and CDR2: MNHNY, SVGAGI (reference sequence). V lost 5 bases, J lost 4 bases, and 0 bases stayed unmatched. This CDR3 spans 14 amino acids. The CDR3 nucleotides are TGTGCCAGCAGTACTAGCGGGGGGTACAATGAGCAGTTCTTC. Its protein is CASSTSGGYNEQFF.

CDR3 DNA sequence: TGTGCCAGCAGTCAAGTGGCTAGCGGGACCAATGAGCAGTTCTTC. Protein: CASSQVASGTNEQFF. V usage is TRBV27 and J usage is TRBJ2-1; 9 positions match TRBD2. The V and J ends lost 5 bases and 6 bases, in that order; junction bases with no gene match: 8. This CDR3 has 15 amino acids. The germline V gene encodes CDR1 MNHEY and CDR2 SMNVEV (reference sequence).